These 15 T cell receptor beta chains originate from one sample sequenced in a study of blood T cell repertoires in COVID-19. Using immunoSEQ multiplex PCR, the repertoire was profiled, and TCRdb retains in-frame clones only, with some absent. The sample records about 270,000 clones, roughly nine tenths being singletons. The sequenced sample consisted of peripheral blood. These receptors originate from a middle-aged man who had recovered from COVID-19.

This clone was detected once. The chain couples TRBV19 to TRBJ2-1; TRBD2 is a possible D gene (6 bases). Germline V gene sequence: CDR1 LNHDA, CDR2 SQIVND (reference sequence). The CDR3 covers 14 residues. The CDR3 DNA reads as TGTGCTACTTCCCGCGGCGGGATCGCATACGAGCAGTTCTTC. Its protein is CATSRGGIAYEQFF.

V usage is TRBV4-3 and J usage is TRBJ2-7; no clear D gene. V was clipped by 0 bases and J by 6 bases, with 18 bases between them. CDR3 size: 16 residues. CDR1 is LGHNA, CDR2 YSLEER, per germline. The CDR3 sequence: CASSQDPGTPISEQYF. CDR3 sequence (DNA): TGCGCCAGCAGCCAAGACCCAGGAACGCCGATCTCCGAGCAGTACTTC.

This rearrangement joins TRBV4-3 to TRBJ2-3; 9 nucleotides line up with TRBD1. Germline assignment: CDR1 LGHNA and CDR2 YSLEER. V lost 6 bases to trimming and J lost 2 bases; unmatched junction nucleotides: 9. The CDR3 runs to 16 residues. CDR3 protein: CASSQSGQGPTDTQYF. Written as DNA, the CDR3 is TGCGCCAGCAGTCAATCCGGACAGGGGCCCACAGATACGCAGTATTTT.

The chain has TRBV7-9 and TRBJ1-2; D may be TRBD1 (5 bases). V dropped 4 bases and J dropped 2 bases, with 14 bases sitting between them. Germline CDR1 reads SEHNR; CDR2 reads FQNEAQ (reference sequence). The CDR3 runs 15 residues. Here the CDR3 reads CASSSSGTRNYGYTF. Here the CDR3 DNA reads TGTGCCAGCAGCTCCTCCGGGACTCGGAACTATGGCTACACCTTC.

Only one count was recorded for this clone. The chain carries TRBV24-1 and TRBJ2-2, with a weak D call TRBD1 (8 bases). The CDR3 length is 17 residues. V dropped 4 bases and J dropped 3 bases, with 17 bases sitting between them. The V gene's germline CDR1 is KGHDR and CDR2 SFDVKD. The CDR3 coding sequence is TGTGCCACCAGTGAGGGGAGGGACAGGCGGGACACCGGGGAGCTGTTTTTT. As protein: CATSEGRDRRDTGELFF.

The chain is built from TRBV5-1 and TRBJ2-5, with 7 bases identical to TRBD2. CDR3 length: 15 residues. Germline-derived CDR1 and CDR2 are SGHRS and YFSETQ. V was clipped by 2 bases and J by 1 base; unmatched bases: 5. The chain's CDR3 is CASSFNGGSQETQYF. CDR3 sequence (DNA): TGCGCCAGCAGCTTCAACGGGGGGTCCCAAGAGACCCAGTACTTC.

The chain joins TRBV12-3 or TRBV12-4 to TRBJ1-6, with TRBD1 matching 7 bases. This CDR3 is 13 amino acids long. The junction had 0 bases not matched to a gene; V was cut back by 4 bases and J by 6 bases. CDR3 bases: TGTGCCAGCAGTTACAGGGGTAATTCACCCCTCCACTTT. Translation gives CASSYRGNSPLHF.

The chain has TRBV5-4 and TRBJ2-1; weak D call: TRBD2 (6 bases). There are 16 residues in the CDR3. V was cut by 4 bases and J by 4 bases, with 18 bases left in between. CDR1 SGHNT and CDR2 YYREEE come from the germline V gene (reference sequence). CDR3 in DNA: TGTGCCAGCAGCCCGCCTTCGGGGGAAAATTACAATGAGCAGTTCTTC. Its protein is CASSPPSGENYNEQFF.

This sequence joins TRBV18 and TRBJ2-7; 10 nucleotides match TRBD1. Germline V lookup: CDR1 KGHSH, CDR2 LQKENI. Losses at the gene ends were 5 bases for V and 9 bases for J; bases not matched to a gene: 7. The CDR3 length is 13 residues. CDR3 in amino acids: CASSRSGQGGQYF. CDR3 nucleotides: TGTGCCAGCTCAAGATCCGGACAGGGGGGGCAGTACTTC.

This sequence joins TRBV6-6 and TRBJ2-1; TRBD2 matches at 9 bases. Trimming at V came to 8 bases and at J to 9 bases, leaving 5 bases not matched to a gene. The length of the CDR3 is 12 residues. The germline gives CDR1 MNHNY, CDR2 SVGAGI (reference sequence). The CDR3 nucleotides are TGTGCCAGCCTAGCGGGATCTGGTGAGCAGTTCTTC. This sequence encodes CASLAGSGEQFF.

The gene calls are TRBV20-1 and TRBJ2-7; TRBD2 might be the D (6 bases). The CDR3 sequence is 11 residues long. Germline CDR1 is DFQATT and CDR2 is SNEGSKA (reference sequence). V was trimmed by 1 base and J by 7 bases, leaving 8 bases between them. The CDR3 reads CSARGEEEQYF. The CDR3 coding sequence is TGCAGTGCTAGAGGGGAGGAAGAGCAGTACTTC.

J is TRBJ1-1 and V is TRBV28, with D perhaps TRBD1 (6 bases). V gave up 4 bases and J gave up 1 base, with 10 bases separating them. In germline, CDR1 is MDHEN, CDR2 SYDVKM. The CDR3 sequence is 14 residues long. The CDR3 DNA follows: TGTGCCAGCAGTTCCGGGACAACGAACACTGAAGCTTTCTTT. Residues: CASSSGTTNTEAFF.

The gene calls are TRBV5-4 and TRBJ2-5; the match to TRBD2 covers 16 bases. After removal of 3 bases from V and 5 bases from J, the junction contained 4 bases not matched to a gene. Germline loops: CDR1 SGHNT, CDR2 YYREEE (reference sequence). This CDR3 has 16 amino acids. CDR3 DNA: TGTGCCAGCAGCTCGGGACTAGCGGGGGGGCGTGAGACCCAGTACTTC. As protein: CASSSGLAGGRETQYF.

CDR3 amino acids: CASGRTGATYEQYF. CDR3 bases: TGTGCTAGTGGCCGTACAGGGGCTACCTACGAGCAGTACTTC. The rearrangement joins TRBV12-5 to TRBJ2-7, with 7 bases fitting TRBD1. This CDR3 has 14 residues. CDR1 and CDR2 (germline): LGHNT, FRNRAP. Trimming took 6 bases from V and 2 from J; bases not matched to a gene: 7.

There are a few counts of this clone. J is TRBJ1-3 and V is TRBV9; D is undetermined. This CDR3 region has 15 residues. Trimming stripped 4 bases from V and 0 bases from J, with 11 bases between. Germline V CDR1 and CDR2: SGDLS, YYNGEE. CDR3 DNA sequence: TGTGCCAGCAGCTCCCCCTTTTTCTCTGGAAACACCATATATTTT. Protein sequence: CASSSPFFSGNTIYF.